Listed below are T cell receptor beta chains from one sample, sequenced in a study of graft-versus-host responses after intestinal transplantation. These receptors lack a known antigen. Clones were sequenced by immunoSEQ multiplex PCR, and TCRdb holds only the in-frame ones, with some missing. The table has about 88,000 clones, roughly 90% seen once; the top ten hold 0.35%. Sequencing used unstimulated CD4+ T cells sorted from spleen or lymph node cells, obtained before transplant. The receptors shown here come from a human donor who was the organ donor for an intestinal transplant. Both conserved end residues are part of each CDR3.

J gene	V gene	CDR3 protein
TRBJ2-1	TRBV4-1	CASSQDRTSGRYNEQFF
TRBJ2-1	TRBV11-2	CASSLPVWAHEQFF
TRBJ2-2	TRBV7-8	CASSRRQGRNTGELFF
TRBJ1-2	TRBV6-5	CASSSELEQGAYGYTF
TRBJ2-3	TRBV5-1	CASSLWAGGTDTQYF
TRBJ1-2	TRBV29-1	CSVDRGLGEDYGYTF
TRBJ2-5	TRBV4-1	CASSPTRVQETQYF
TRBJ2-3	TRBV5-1	CASSLDRDTQYF
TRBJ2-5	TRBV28	CASNTYWGKGGQGSETQYF
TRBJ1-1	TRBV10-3	CASRGSLLYGTEAFF
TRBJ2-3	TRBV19	CASDARTGINPDTQYF
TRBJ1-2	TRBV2	CASKWALSGYTF
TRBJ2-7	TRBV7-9	CASSLEVRRRAYEQYF
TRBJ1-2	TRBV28	CASSLPSGQGRDYGYTF